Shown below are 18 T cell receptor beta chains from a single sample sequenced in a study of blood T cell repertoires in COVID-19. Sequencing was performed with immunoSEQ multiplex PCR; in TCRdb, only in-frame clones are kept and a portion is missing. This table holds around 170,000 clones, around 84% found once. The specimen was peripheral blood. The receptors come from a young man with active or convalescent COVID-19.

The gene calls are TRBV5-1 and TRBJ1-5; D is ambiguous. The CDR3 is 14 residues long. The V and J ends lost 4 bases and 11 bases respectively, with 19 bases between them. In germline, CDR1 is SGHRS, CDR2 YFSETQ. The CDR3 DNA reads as TGCGCCAGCAGCGTGGACTGGGCGGGCGGGACCCAGCATTTT. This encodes CASSVDWAGGTQHF.

CDR3 sequence reads: CASRITGSSTGELFF. CDR3 coding DNA: TGTGCCAGTAGAATTACAGGGTCGAGCACCGGGGAGCTGTTTTTT. This chain uses TRBV19 with TRBJ2-2; the D gene is possibly TRBD1 (6 bases). V was trimmed by 6 bases and J by 4 bases, leaving 15 bases between them. CDR1 and CDR2 (germline): LNHDA, SQIVND (reference sequence). This CDR3 spans 15 amino acids.

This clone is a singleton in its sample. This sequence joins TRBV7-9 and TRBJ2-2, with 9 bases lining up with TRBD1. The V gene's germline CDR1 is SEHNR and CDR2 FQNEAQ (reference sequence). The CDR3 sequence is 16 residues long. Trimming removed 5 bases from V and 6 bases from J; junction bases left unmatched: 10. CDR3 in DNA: TGTGCCAGCAGCCCACGCCAGACAGGGGGAGCCGGGGAGCTGTTTTTT. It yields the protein CASSPRQTGGAGELFF. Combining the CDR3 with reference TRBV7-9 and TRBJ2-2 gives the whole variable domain DTGVSQNPRHKITKRGQNVTFRCDPISEHNRLYWYRQTLGQGPEFLTYFQNEAQLEKSRLLSDRFSAERPKGSFSTLEIQRTEQGDSAMYLCASSPRQTGGAGELFFGEGSRLTVL.

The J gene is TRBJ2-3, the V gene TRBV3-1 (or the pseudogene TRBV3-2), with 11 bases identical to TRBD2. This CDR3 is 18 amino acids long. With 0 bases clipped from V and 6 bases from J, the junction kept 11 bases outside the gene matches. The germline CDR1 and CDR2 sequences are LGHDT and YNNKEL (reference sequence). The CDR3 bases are TGTGCCAGCAGCCAAGATCTAGCTAGCGGGAGGCCCGCCGATACGCAGTATTTT. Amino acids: CASSQDLASGRPADTQYF.

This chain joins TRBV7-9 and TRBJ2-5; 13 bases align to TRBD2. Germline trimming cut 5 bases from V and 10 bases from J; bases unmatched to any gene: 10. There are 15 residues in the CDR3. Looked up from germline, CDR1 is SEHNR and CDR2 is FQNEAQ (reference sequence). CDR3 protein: CASSARLAGGPLQYF. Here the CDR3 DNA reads TGTGCCAGCAGCGCCCGACTAGCGGGGGGACCCCTCCAGTACTTC.

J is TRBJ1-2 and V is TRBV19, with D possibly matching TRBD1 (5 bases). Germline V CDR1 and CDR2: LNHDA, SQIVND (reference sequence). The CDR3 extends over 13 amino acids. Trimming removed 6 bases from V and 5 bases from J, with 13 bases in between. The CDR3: CASSAGGGYGYTF. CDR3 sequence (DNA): TGTGCCAGTAGCGCCGGTGGGGGGTATGGCTACACCTTC.

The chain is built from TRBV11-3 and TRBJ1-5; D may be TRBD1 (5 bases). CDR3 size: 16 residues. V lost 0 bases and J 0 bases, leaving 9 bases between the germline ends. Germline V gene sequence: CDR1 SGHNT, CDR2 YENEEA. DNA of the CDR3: TGTGCCAGCAGCTTAGATGGGGGACTTAGCAATCAGCCCCAGCATTTT. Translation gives CASSLDGGLSNQPQHF.

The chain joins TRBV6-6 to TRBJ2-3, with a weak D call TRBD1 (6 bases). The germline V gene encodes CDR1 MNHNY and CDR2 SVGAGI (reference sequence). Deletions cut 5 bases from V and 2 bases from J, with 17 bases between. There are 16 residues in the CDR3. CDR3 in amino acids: CASSQTTGGVTDTQYF. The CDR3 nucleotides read TGTGCCAGCAGTCAAACGACAGGTGGGGTCACAGATACGCAGTATTTT.

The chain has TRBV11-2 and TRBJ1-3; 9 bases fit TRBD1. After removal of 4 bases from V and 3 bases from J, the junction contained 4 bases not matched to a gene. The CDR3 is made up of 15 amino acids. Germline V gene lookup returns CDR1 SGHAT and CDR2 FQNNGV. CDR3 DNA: TGTGCCAGCAGCTCGAAGGGACAGGGTGGAAACACCATATATTTT. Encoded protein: CASSSKGQGGNTIYF.

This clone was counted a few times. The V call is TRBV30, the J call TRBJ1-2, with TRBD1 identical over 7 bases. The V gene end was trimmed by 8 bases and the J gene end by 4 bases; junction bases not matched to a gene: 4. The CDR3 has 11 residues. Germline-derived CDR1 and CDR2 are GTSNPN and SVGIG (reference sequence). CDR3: CARGGSYGYTF. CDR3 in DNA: TGTGCCCGAGGGGGCAGCTATGGCTACACCTTC.

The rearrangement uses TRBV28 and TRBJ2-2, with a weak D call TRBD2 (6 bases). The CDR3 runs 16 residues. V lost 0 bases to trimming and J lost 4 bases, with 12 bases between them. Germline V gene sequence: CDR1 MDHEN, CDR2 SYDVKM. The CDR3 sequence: CASSLWEGGSTGELFF. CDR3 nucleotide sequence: TGTGCCAGCAGTTTATGGGAGGGTGGGAGCACCGGGGAGCTGTTTTTT.

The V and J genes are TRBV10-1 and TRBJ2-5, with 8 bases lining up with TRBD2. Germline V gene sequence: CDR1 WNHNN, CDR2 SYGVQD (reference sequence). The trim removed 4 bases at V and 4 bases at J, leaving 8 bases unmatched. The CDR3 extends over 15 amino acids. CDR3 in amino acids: CASSGGSAGGETQYF. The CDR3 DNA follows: TGCGCCAGCAGTGGGGGTTCGGCGGGGGGAGAGACCCAGTACTTC.

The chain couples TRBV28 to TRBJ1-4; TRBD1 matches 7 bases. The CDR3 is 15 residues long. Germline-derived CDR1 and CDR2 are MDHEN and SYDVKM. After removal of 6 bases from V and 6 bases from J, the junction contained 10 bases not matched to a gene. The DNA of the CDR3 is TGTGCCAGCAGCCCCTTCGGGACAGATGATGAAAAACTGTTTTTT. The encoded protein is CASSPFGTDDEKLFF.

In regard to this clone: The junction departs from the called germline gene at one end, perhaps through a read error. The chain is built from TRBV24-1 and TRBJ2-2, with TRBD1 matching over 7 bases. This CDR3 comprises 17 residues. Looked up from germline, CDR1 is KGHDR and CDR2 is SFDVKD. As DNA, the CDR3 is TGTGCCACCAGTGACCTCGACAGGGTCCTAGGGCACCGGGGAGCTGTTTTT. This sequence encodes CATSDLDRVLGHRGAVF.

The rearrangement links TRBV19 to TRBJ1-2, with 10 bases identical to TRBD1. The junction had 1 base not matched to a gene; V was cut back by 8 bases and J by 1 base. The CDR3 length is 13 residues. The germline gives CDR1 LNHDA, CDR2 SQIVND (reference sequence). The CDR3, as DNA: TGTGCCAGTGGGGACAGGGGTAACTATGGCTACACCTTC. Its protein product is CASGDRGNYGYTF.

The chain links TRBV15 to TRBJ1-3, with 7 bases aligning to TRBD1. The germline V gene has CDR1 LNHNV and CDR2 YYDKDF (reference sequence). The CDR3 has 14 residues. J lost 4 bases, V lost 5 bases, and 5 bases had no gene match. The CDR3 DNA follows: TGTGCCACCAGCGTAAGACAGGGAGGAAACACCATATATTTT. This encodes CATSVRQGGNTIYF.

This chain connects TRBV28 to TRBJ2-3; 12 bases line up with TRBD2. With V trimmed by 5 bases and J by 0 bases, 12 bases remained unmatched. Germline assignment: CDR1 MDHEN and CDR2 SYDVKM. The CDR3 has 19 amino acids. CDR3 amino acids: CASSLGLAGIVSSTDTQYF. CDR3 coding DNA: TGTGCCAGCAGTCTCGGACTAGCGGGGATAGTATCTAGCACAGATACGCAGTATTTT.

This CDR3 is CASSPSPGGRQFF. The CDR3 nucleotides read TGTGCCAGCAGTCCATCCCCAGGAGGCCGGCAGTTCTTC. The rearrangement joins TRBV27 to TRBJ2-1, with D possibly TRBD2 on 5 matching bases. The germline V gene encodes CDR1 MNHEY and CDR2 SMNVEV (reference sequence). Trimming took 5 bases from V and 12 from J, leaving 17 bases between them. The CDR3 has 13 residues.